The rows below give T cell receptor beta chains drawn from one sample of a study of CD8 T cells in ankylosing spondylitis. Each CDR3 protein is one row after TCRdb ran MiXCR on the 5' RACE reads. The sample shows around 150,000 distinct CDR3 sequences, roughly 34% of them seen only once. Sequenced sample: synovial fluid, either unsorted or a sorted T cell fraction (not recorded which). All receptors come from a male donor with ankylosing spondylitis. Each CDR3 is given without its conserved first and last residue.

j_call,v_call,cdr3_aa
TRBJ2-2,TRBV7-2,ASSLVVARELF
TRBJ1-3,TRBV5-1,ASSLARTESSGNTIY
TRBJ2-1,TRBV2,ASSWIYNEQF
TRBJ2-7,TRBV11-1,ASSPREGGFYEQY
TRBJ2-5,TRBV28,ASSFFPGQAEETQY
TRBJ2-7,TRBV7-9,ASSFVSPGQAYEQY
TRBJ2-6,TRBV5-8,ASSSLEGLGGANVLT
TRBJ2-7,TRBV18,ASSQTWTSGSPSYEQY
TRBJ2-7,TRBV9,ASSVVGDGAYEQY
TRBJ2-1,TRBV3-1,ASSRREGGNEQF
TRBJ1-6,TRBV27,ASSPTLRTAQNSPLH
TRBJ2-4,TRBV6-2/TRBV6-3,ASSRPPQGEIQY
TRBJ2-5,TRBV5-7,ASSLDGGEETQY
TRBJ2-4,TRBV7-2,ASSSEPEENIQY
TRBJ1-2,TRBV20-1,SARTEGAGYT
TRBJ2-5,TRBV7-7,ASSRLAGVVETQY
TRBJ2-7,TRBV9,ASSGGLAGGTEQY
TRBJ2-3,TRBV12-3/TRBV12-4,ASSGTSADTQY
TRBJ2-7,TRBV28,ASTRGQGEQY
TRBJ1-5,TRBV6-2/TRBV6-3,ASNPSGYQPQH
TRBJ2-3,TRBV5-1,ASSFGRPSTDTQY
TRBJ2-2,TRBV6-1,ASSKTDISGELF
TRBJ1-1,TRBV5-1,ASSLGGTGITEAF
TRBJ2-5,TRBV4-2,ASSQDMGGVRPETQY
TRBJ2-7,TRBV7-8,ASSHRDRTYEQY
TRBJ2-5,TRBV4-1,ASSQAPGYQETQY
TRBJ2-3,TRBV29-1,SVGTATDTQY
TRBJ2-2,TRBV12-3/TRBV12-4,ASSSGPGNTGELF
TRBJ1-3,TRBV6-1,ASRDNSGNTIY
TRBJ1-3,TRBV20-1,SARGPFSGNTIY
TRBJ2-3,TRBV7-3,ASSSTLADTQY
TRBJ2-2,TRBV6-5,ASSYQPGGGGELF
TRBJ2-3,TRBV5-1,ASSLRQGSDTQY